What follows is one T cell receptor beta chain and its context. Its antigen is currently unknown. CD8+ and CD4+ T cells taken from blood had their TCR beta sequenced. Roughly 0.45 to 1 ug RNA was reverse transcribed with random hexamers. An immunoSEQ multiplex PCR amplified TCR beta CDR3 over 54 Vbeta and 13 Jbeta. TCRdb re-called the immunoSEQ multiplex PCR reads through MiXCR, storing one row per CDR3 protein. The data contain fewer than 65,000 distinct CDR3 sequences, 85% to 95% of them singletons. The record originates from a study of CD8 T cells in Susac syndrome. Study-wide results and caveats: The authors acknowledged that their TCR sequencing and HLA analysis involved a relatively small number of individuals.

The CDR3 contains 15 residues. Germline-derived CDR1 and CDR2 are MGHRA and YSYEKL. V lost 1 base and J lost 1, with 10 bases in between. The chain employs TRBV4-1 and TRBJ2-5; the D is unclear. The clonotype was recovered from a human donor in good health. Sequencing was done on a sample of CD8+ T cells from PBMCs. The CDR3 DNA follows: TGCGCCAGCAGCCAAGCAGCAGAGACCCAAGAGACCCAGTACTTC. Protein: CASSQAAETQETQYF.